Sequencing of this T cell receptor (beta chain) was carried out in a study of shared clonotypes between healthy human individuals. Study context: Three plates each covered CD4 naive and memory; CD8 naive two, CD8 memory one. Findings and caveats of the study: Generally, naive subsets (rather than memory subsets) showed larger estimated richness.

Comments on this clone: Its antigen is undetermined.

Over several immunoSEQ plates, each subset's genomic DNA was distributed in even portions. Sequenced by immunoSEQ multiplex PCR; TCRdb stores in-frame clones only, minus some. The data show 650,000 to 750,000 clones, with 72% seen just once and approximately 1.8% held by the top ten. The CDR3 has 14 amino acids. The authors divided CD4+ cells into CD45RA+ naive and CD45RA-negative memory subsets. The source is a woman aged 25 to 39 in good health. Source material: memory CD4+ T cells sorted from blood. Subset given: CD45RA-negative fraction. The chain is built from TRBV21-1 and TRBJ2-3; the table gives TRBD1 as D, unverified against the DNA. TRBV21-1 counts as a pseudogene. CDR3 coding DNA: TGTGCCAGCAGCTCTCGCAGGGTAGGGGATACGCAGTATTTT. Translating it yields CASSSRRVGDTQYF.